This T cell receptor (beta chain) was captured in a study of cytomegalovirus exposure and HLA in healthy donors. Whole-study results and caveats: The TCR clusters that emerged in the first cohort tended, a later analysis found, to co-occur in the 120 or so validation repertoires. Specific recognition of CMV antigens was confirmed in vitro for a few chains (all CMV-associated). The study listed some 160 cytomegalovirus-associated TCR beta chains.

Points on this clone: What it recognizes is unknown.

A roughly 120-subject validation cohort, separate from the roughly 670-subject first cohort, supplied the donors. TCRdb's copy holds only in-frame clones and misses some; the assay was immunoSEQ multiplex PCR. Of 100,000 to 150,000 clones listed, roughly 93% are singletons. The trim removed 7 bases at V and 2 bases at J, leaving 12 bases unmatched. The CDR3 has 15 amino acids. Germline-derived CDR1 and CDR2 are GTSNPN and SVGIG (reference sequence). The source is a woman aged 18-30 years in good health and CMV-seronegative. The rearrangement uses TRBV30 and TRBJ2-7, with 9 bases fitting TRBD1. The source material was PBMCs. The CDR3 spells CASTFPRDRAYEQYF. In DNA, the CDR3 is TGTGCCTCGACATTCCCCCGGGACAGGGCCTACGAGCAGTACTTC.